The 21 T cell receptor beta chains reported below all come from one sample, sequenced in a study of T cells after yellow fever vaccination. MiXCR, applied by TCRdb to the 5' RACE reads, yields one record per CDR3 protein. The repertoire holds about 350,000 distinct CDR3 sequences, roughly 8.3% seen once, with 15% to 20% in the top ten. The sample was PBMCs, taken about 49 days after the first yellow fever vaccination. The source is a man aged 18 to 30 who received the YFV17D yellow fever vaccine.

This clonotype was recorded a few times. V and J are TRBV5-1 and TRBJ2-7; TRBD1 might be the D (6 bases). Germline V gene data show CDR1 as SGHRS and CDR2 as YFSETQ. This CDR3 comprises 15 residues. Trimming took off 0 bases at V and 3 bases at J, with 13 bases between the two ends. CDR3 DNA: TGCGCCAGCAGCTTGGCGGGCAGGGGTGGCTACGAGCAGTACTTC. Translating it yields CASSLAGRGGYEQYF.

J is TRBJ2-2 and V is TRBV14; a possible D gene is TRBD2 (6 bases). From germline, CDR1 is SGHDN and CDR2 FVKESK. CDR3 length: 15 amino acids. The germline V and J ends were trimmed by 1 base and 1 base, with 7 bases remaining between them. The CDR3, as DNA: TGTGCCAGCAGCCAAGGCGGGGAGAACACCGGGGAGCTGTTTTTT. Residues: CASSQGGENTGELFF.

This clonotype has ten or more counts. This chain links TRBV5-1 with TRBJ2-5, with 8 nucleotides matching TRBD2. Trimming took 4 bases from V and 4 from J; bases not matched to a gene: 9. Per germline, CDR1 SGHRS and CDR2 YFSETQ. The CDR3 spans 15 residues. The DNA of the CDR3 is TGCGCCAGCAGCATGGGACTAGTGAGTGGAGAGACCCAGTACTTC. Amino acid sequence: CASSMGLVSGETQYF.

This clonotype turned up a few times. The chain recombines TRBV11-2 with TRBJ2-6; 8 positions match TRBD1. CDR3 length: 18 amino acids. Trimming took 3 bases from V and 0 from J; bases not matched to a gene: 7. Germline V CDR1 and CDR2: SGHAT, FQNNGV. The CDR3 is CASSFFRGQGSGANVLTF. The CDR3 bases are TGTGCCAGCAGCTTTTTCCGAGGACAGGGCTCTGGGGCCAACGTCCTGACTTTC. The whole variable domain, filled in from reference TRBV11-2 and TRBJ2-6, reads EAGVAQSPRYKIIEKRQSVAFWCNPISGHATLYWYQQILGQGPKLLIQFQNNGVVDDSQLPKDRFSAERLKGVDSTLKIQPAKLEDSAVYLCASSFFRGQGSGANVLTFGAGSRLTVL.

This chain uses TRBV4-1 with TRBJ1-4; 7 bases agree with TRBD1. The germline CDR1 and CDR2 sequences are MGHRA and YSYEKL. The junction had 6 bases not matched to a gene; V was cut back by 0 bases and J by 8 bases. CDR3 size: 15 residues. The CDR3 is CASSQDSTGREKLFF. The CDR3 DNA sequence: TGCGCCAGCAGCCAAGATTCGACAGGGAGGGAAAAACTGTTTTTT.

Here the CDR3 reads CASSLDIRGLSEQYF. The CDR3 DNA reads TGTGCCAGCAGCCTAGACATCAGGGGATTGAGCGAGCAGTACTTC. The gene calls are TRBV7-8 and TRBJ2-7, with D perhaps TRBD1 (6 bases). Deletions cut 5 bases from V and 6 bases from J, with 20 bases between. CDR1 and CDR2 from the germline V gene are SGHVS and FQNEAQ. This CDR3 has 15 residues.

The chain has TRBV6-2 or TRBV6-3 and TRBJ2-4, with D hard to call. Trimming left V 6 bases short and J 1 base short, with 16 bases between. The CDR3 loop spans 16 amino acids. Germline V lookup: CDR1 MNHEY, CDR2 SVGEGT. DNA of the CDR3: TGTGCCAGCAGGACGAGTACAGTTCTCGCCAAAAACATTCAGTACTTC. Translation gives CASRTSTVLAKNIQYF.

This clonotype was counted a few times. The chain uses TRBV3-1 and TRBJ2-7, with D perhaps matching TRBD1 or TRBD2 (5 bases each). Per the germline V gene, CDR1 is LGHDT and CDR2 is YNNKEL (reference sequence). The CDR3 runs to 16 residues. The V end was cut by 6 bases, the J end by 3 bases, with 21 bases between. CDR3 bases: TGTGCCAGCAGTTCCCCAGGGCGAGGGATGGTCTACGAGCAGTACTTC. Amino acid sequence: CASSSPGRGMVYEQYF.

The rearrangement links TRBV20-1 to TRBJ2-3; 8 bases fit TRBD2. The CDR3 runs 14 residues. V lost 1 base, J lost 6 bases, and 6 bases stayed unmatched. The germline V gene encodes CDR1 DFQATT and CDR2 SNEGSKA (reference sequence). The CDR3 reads CSARVPGGPDTQYF. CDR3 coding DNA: TGCAGTGCTAGAGTCCCGGGGGGGCCGGATACGCAGTATTTT.

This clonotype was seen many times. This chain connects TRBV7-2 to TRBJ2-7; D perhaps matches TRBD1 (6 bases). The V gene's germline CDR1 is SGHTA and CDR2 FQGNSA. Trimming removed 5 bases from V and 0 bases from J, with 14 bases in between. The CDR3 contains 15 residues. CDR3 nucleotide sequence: TGTGCCAGCAGCGTGGGGTGGACAGTCTCCTACGAGCAGTACTTC. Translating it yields CASSVGWTVSYEQYF. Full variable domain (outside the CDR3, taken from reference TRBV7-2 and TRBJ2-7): GAGVSQSPSNKVTEKGKDVELRCDPISGHTALYWYRQSLGQGLEFLIYFQGNSAPDKSGLPSDRFSAERTGGSVSTLTIQRTQQEDSAVYLCASSVGWTVSYEQYFGPGTRLTVT.

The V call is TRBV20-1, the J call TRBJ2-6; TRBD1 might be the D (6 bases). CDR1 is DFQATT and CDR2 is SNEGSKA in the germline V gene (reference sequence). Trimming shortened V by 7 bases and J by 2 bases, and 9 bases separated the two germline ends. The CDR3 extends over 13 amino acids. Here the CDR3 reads CSGAGAGANVLTF. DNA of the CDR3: TGCAGTGGGGCAGGGGCTGGGGCCAACGTCCTGACTTTC.

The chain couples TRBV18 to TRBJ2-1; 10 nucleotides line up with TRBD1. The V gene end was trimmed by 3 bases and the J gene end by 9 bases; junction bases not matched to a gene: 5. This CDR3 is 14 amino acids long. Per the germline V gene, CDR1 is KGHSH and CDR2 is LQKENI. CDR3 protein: CASSPGTGAPEQFF. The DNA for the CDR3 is TGTGCCAGCTCACCTGGGACAGGGGCGCCTGAGCAGTTCTTC.

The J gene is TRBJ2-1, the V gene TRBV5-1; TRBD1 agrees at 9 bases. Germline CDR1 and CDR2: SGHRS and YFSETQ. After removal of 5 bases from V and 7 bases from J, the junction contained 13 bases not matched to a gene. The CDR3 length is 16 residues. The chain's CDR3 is CASSEGFGQGRNEQFF. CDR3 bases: TGCGCCAGCAGTGAGGGTTTTGGACAGGGGAGGAATGAGCAGTTCTTC.

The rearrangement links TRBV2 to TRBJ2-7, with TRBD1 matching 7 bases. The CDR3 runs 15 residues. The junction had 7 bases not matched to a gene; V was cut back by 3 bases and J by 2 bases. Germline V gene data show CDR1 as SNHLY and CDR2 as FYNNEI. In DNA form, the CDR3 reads TGTGCCAGCAGTGAGTTAAGACAGGGACCCTACGAGCAGTACGTC. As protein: CASSELRQGPYEQYV.

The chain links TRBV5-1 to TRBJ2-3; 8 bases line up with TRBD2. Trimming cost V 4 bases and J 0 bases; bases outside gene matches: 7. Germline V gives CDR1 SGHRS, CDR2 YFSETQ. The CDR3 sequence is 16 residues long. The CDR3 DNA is TGCGCCAGCAGCCCCACAGCGGGGGTTAGCACAGATACGCAGTATTTT. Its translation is CASSPTAGVSTDTQYF.

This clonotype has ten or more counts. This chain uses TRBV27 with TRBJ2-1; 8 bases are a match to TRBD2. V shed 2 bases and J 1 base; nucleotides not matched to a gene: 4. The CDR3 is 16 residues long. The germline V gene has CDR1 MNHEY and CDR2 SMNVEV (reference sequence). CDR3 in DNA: TGTGCCAGCAGTTTACGGCGGGGGGATTCCTACAATGAGCAGTTCTTC. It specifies CASSLRRGDSYNEQFF.

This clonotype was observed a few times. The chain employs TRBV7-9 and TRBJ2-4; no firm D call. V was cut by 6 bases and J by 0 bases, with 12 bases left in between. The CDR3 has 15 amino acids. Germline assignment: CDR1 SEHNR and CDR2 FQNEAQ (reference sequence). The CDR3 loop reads CASSPHRLAKNIQYF. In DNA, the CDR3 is TGTGCCAGCAGTCCCCACCGACTAGCCAAAAACATTCAGTACTTC.

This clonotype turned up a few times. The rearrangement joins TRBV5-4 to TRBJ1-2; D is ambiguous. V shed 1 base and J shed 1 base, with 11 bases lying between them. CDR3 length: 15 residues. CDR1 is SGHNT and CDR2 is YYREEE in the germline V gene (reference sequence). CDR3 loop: CASSLRETVNYGYTF. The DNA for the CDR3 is TGTGCCAGCAGCTTGAGGGAGACTGTTAACTATGGCTACACCTTC.

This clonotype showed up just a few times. The CDR3 nucleotides are TGTGCCAGCAGCCACAGGAGGAACACTGAAGCTTTCTTT. This sequence encodes CASSHRRNTEAFF. This chain links TRBV3-1 with TRBJ1-1; no clear D. CDR1 is LGHDT and CDR2 is YNNKEL in the germline V gene (reference sequence). The CDR3 totals 13 residues. Trimming removed 3 bases from V and 1 base from J, with 6 bases in between.

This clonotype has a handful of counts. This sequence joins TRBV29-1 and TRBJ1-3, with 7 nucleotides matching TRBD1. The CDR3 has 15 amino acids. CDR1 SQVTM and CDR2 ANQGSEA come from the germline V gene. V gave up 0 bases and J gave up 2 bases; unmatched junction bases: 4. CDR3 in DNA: TGCAGCGTTGAAGAATCAACAGGGGCTGGAAACACCATATATTTT. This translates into CSVEESTGAGNTIYF.

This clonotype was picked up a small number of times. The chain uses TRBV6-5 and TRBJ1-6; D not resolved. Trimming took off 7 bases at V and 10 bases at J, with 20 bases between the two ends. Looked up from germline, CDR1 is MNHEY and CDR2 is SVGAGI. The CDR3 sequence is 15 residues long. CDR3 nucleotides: TGTGCCAGCACCCTAAGAGCGCCGGGCGGATCACCCCTCCACTTT. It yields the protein CASTLRAPGGSPLHF.